Here is one T cell receptor beta chain with its context. Its antigen is currently unknown. This sample's time point: cycle 4 day 1 (C4D1), after more than five weeks of nivolumab. All patients experienced relapse after autologous stem cell transplantation, and brentuximab vedotin exposure was variable. The data derive from a study of PD-1 blockade in classical Hodgkin lymphoma. Germline V gene data show CDR1 as KGHSH and CDR2 as LQKENI. The length of the CDR3 is 14 residues. The V end lost 3 bases, the J end lost 2 bases, and 7 bases lay between the germline ends. TCRdb's copy holds only in-frame clones and misses some; the assay was immunoSEQ multiplex PCR. The sample includes about 96,000 clones, approximately 94% of them seen just once. Study findings and constraints: CD4+ TCR diversity, unlike CD8+, climbed significantly by C4D1. According to reports, newly diagnosed patients had lower baseline TCR diversity than healthy donors, and relapsed/refractory patients had lower baseline TCR diversity still.

The starting material was peripheral blood mononuclear cells (PBMCs), obtained before the fourth cycle of nivolumab. The TCR comes from a human donor with classical Hodgkin lymphoma. The gene calls are TRBV18 and TRBJ1-4; maybe TRBD1 (5 bases). The chain's CDR3 is CASSPTATNEKLFF. Written as DNA, the CDR3 is TGTGCCAGCTCACCGACAGCGACTAATGAAAAACTGTTTTTT.